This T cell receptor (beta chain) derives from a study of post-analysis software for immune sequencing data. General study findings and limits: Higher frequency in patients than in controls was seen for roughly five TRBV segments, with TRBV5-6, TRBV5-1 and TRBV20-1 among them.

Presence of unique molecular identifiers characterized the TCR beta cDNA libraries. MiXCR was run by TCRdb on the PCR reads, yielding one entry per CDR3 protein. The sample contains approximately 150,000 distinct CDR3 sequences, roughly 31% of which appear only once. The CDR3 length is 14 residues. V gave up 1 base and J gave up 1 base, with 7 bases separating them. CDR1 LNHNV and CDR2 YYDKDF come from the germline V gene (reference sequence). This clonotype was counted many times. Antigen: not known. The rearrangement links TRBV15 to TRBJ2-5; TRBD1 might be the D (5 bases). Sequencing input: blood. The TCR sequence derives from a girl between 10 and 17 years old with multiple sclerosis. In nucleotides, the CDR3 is TGTGCCACCAGCAGAGGCGACAGCCAAGAGACCCAGTACTTC. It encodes CATSRGDSQETQYF. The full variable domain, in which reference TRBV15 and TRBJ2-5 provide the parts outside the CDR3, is DAMVIQNPRYQVTQFGKPVTLSCSQTLNHNVMYWYQQKSSQAPKLLFHYYDKDFNNEADTPDNFQSRRPNTSFCFLDIRSPGLGDTAMYLCATSRGDSQETQYFGPGTRLLVL.